This TCR beta chain derives from a study of vaccination effects on CD4 cells after COVID-19 (dated by TCRdb to 2022 to 2024). Broadly, across the study: Post-vaccine samples across the study were collected a median of 72 days after the second dose, with a range of 14 to 241. The study compared SARS-CoV-2 spike-specific CD4+ TCR repertoires before and after mRNA vaccination in COVID-19 convalescent patients and infection-naive vaccine recipients. A total of 9 to 11 COVID-19 convalescent patients and a handful of SARS-CoV-2-naive healthy vaccine recipients were included in the full study. The Oncomine TCR Beta short-read assay on an Illumina iSeq 100 was used to sequence cultures from other donors in the study. Overall study results and their limits: In healthy vaccine recipients, vaccine-induced clones were almost all SARS-CoV-2 mono-reactive, with only 1 of 255 cross-reactive with common cold coronaviruses. Both infection-induced and vaccine-induced clones contracted markedly at late post-vaccination timepoints, which is consistent with waning T cell responses. Limitations of the study were the small number of convalescent patients and the absence of early post-infection timepoints.

The ViraFEST assay stimulated PBMC with viral peptide pools and then used TCR sequencing to identify antigen-specific CD4+ T cell clonotypes by expansion. After approximately 11 days of culture, CD4+ T cells were isolated with the EasySep CD4+ T cell isolation kit. Two doses of either the BNT162b2 or the mRNA-1273 mRNA SARS-CoV-2 vaccine were administered to participants. Healthy vaccine recipients had no prior SARS-CoV-2 infection, confirmed by negative nucleocapsid antibodies before and after vaccination. Each well held two million PBMC cultured in IMDM containing roughly 5% human AB serum, about 10 IU/ml IL-2 and gentamicin, along with approximately 10 ug/ml peptides. On days 3 and 7, half of the culture medium was replaced with fresh IL-2-containing medium. Unless noted otherwise, every peptide stimulation condition was grown in triplicate wells. PBMC were separated from whole blood using Ficoll-Paque Plus gradient centrifugation and were then either cryopreserved at -140C or used fresh. The overlapping peptide pools covered the spike proteins of SARS-CoV-2 as well as those of the common cold coronaviruses HCoV-NL63, HCoV-OC43 and HCoV-229E. The QIAamp micro DNA kit was used to extract genomic DNA from the cultured CD4+ T cells.

The CDR3 runs 11 amino acids, cysteine and phenylalanine included. The only DNA kept is the CDR3, 33 bases in frame from the first base. The germline V gene provides CDR1 LGHNA and CDR2 YNFKEQ. The germline ends are 4 bases apart after V is trimmed by 6 bases and J by 2 bases. To prepare the library, the immunoSEQ multiplex PCR assay was applied. TCR beta CDR3 sequencing was performed on DNA from the cultured, isolated CD4+ T cells. The authors' pipeline ran thus. Non-productive TCR sequences were discarded, and reads were trimmed to the CDR3 region, with only CDR3s of 7 or more amino acids retained. The MANAFEST web app was used to pick out antigen-specific clonotypes by comparing their expansion in peptide wells with that in reference cultures. To be called positive, a clone needed expansion at FDR<0.05 compared with the reference and with all other wells, an odds ratio greater than 5, and a frequency greater than 0.1% in two replicate wells. Clonotypes significantly expanded in SARS-CoV-2 spike wells and in at least one common cold coronavirus spike condition were defined as cross-reactive. Using the stringdist R package, CDR3 similarity was measured by Levenshtein distance, and unrooted trees were constructed with ape in R 3.6.1. Drawn from immuneACCESS, this table holds only the in-frame rearrangements with V and J called that TCRdb kept. Clones are partly lost; checked studies trace under half to an unresolved V gene and leave the rest unexplained. Clonal size and the V and J genes are those of that table, whereas D and trimming came from the DNA. This sample lists approximately 12,000 clones; less than 75% were detected once. The ten top clones hold roughly 8.7% of the sample.

A note on this clone: Which antigen it targets is not known. There are no base qualities to consult, and no much larger clone falls within one base.

This sample comprised CD4+ T cells from PBMCs cultured with SARS-CoV-2 spike peptides, obtained after COVID-19 vaccination. This sample's cell subset or site label indicates: SARS-CoV-2 spike overlapping peptide pool stimulation. This TCR was sampled from a human donor who received a COVID-19 vaccine. The chain is made from TRBV4-2 and TRBJ2-5; too little of a D gene remains to name it. The nucleotide sequence is TGTGCCAGCAGTGAGCAAGAGACCCAGTACTTC. The encoded protein is CASSEQETQYF.